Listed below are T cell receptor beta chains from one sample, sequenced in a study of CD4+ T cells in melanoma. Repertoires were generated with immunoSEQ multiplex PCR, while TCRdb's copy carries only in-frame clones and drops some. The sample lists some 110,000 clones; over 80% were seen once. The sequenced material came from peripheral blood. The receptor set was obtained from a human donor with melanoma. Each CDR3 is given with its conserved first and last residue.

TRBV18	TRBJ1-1	CASSPPLGLGDTEAFF
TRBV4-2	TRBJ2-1	CASSQRAGDNEQFF
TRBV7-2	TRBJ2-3	CATRGSYSTDTQYF
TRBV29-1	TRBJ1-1	CSEGHTEAFF
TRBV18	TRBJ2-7	CASSTNTMGPHYEQYF
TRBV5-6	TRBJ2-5	CASSTTYQETQYF
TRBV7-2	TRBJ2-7	CASSHAGQAYEQYF
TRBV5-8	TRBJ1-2	CASSLVLGQVPLEDYGYTF
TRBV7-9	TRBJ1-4	CASSLYRTDNEKLFF
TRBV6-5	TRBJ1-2	CASSLWKRGYGYTF
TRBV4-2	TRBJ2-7	CASSQDVRLAGGEQYF
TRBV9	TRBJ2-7	CASSVGPGYEQYF
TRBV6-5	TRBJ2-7	CASSPDRATTYEQYF
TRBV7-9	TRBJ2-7	CASSLGTVLELRYF
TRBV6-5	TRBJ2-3	CASSYGTGVGDTQYF
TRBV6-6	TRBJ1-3	CASSYFQGAMGNTIYF
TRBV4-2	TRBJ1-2	CASSTMGGDGYTF
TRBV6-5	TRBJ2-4	CASSYGLVEYF
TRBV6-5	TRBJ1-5	CASSSSYSSNQPQHF
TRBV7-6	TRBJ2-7	CASSQGTWSYEQYF
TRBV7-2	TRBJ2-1	CASSPRQGLFF
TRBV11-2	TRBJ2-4	CASSAPGTTSGIQYF
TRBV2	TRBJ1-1	CASRLDYSTEAFF
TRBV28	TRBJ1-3	CASKISGIAYGNTIYF
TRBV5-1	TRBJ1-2	CASSLWGQDGYTF
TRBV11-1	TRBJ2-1	CASSLVTSGAPPQFF
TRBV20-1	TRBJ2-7	CSASHYEQYF
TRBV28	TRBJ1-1	CASSGREAEAFF
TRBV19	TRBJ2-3	CAKNRGGTDTQYF
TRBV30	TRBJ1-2	CAWRDRGSYGYTF